Following are 13 T cell receptor beta chains from one sample sequenced in a study of T cell responses to AZD1222 COVID-19 vaccine. Sequencing was performed with immunoSEQ multiplex PCR; in TCRdb, only in-frame clones are kept and a portion is missing. The sample has under 200,000 clones, 85% to 95% seen once; the top ten hold roughly 1.3%. The sequencing used peripheral blood, collected on day 0 of AZD1222 vaccination. The source of these receptors is an adult in good health.

The rearrangement links TRBV5-1 to TRBJ2-7; 7 nucleotides align to TRBD1. There are 15 residues in the CDR3. The germline V gene encodes CDR1 SGHRS and CDR2 YFSETQ. V lost 0 bases to trimming and J lost 4 bases; unmatched junction nucleotides: 7. CDR3 bases: TGCGCCAGCAGCTTGGCGTGGACAGGAAAATACGAGCAGTACTTC. It yields the protein CASSLAWTGKYEQYF.

The rearrangement links TRBV27 to TRBJ2-2; no clear D gene. Germline loops: CDR1 MNHEY, CDR2 SMNVEV (reference sequence). This CDR3 has 14 amino acids. Between the trimmed V and J ends, which lost 7 bases and 4 bases, there was a span of 13 bases. Here the CDR3 reads CASTPVSGTGELFF. DNA of the CDR3: TGTGCCAGCACCCCAGTGTCGGGCACCGGGGAGCTGTTTTTT.

The CDR3 DNA follows: TGTGCCAGTAGTGCCTTCCGAGACACCATATATTTT. Amino acid sequence: CASSAFRDTIYF. The rearrangement links TRBV19 to TRBJ1-3; D unresolved. This CDR3 comprises 12 residues. Germline-derived CDR1 and CDR2 are LNHDA and SQIVND (reference sequence). Trimming removed 5 bases from V and 8 bases from J, with 10 bases in between.

This clone was observed once. This chain uses TRBV2 with TRBJ1-2; D is undetermined. Germline values: CDR1 SNHLY, CDR2 FYNNEI. The CDR3 extends over 15 amino acids. The ends were cut back, 7 bases at V and 4 bases at J, with 19 bases in the middle. In nucleotides, the CDR3 is TGTGCCAGCATGGGTACCATGGCCGTATTCTATGGCTACACCTTC. Translated, it gives CASMGTMAVFYGYTF. The variable domain in full, with the rest retrieved from reference TRBV2 and TRBJ1-2, is EPEVTQTPSHQVTQMGQEVILRCVPISNHLYFYWYRQILGQKVEFLVSFYNNEISEKSEIFDDQFSVERPDGSNFTLKIRSTKLEDSAMYFCASMGTMAVFYGYTFGSGTRLTVV.

The chain is built from TRBV14 and TRBJ1-6, with 7 positions matching TRBD1. This CDR3 is built from 12 residues. Germline loops: CDR1 SGHDN, CDR2 FVKESK. The J segment lost 17 bases and the V segment lost 6 bases, leaving 10 bases of the junction unmatched. CDR3 in DNA: TGTGCCAGCAGTGCCGGGACAGTGACTATCCACTTT. Protein sequence: CASSAGTVTIHF.

The J gene is TRBJ1-6, the V gene TRBV7-6; D remains unclear. CDR1 and CDR2 from the germline V gene are SGHVS and FNYEAQ. The CDR3 covers 12 residues. V was shortened by 1 base and J by 12 bases, with 7 bases between the two germline ends. The CDR3 DNA reads as TGTGCCAGCAGCTTAGTCGCGGGACCCCTCCACTTT. It yields the protein CASSLVAGPLHF.

The chain uses TRBV9 and TRBJ1-3, with D tentatively TRBD1 (6 bases). From germline, CDR1 is SGDLS and CDR2 YYNGEE. Trimming removed 3 bases from V and 2 bases from J, with 12 bases in between. This CDR3 comprises 15 residues. The CDR3 protein is CASSDQAGAGNTIYF. As DNA, the CDR3 is TGTGCCAGCAGCGACCAAGCAGGGGCTGGAAACACCATATATTTT.

The chain has TRBV5-5 and TRBJ1-5; TRBD1 might be the D (5 bases). The CDR3 length is 15 residues. Deletions cut 3 bases from V and 3 bases from J, with 13 bases between. Per germline, CDR1 SGHKS and CDR2 YYEKEE (reference sequence). CDR3 loop: CASSSTGNFNQPQHF. CDR3 sequence (DNA): TGTGCCAGCAGCTCCACAGGCAACTTCAATCAGCCCCAGCATTTT.

The chain combines TRBV7-9 with TRBJ1-1; TRBD1 aligns across 9 bases. Germline V lookup: CDR1 SEHNR, CDR2 FQNEAQ (reference sequence). V gave up 6 bases and J gave up 10 bases; unmatched junction bases: 12. The CDR3 runs 14 residues. CDR3 sequence (DNA): TGTGCCAGCAGTCGGCTGGGGGACAGGGCAGGAGCTTTCTTT. It translates to CASSRLGDRAGAFF.

In DNA form, the CDR3 reads TGTGCCAGCAGCTTGGCCAGGGCATCCTACGAGCAGTACTTC. Protein: CASSLARASYEQYF. This rearrangement joins TRBV7-9 to TRBJ2-7; tentative D call: TRBD1 (5 bases). V lost 3 bases, J lost 1 base, and 10 bases lay in between. The CDR3 covers 14 residues. The germline CDR1 and CDR2 sequences are SEHNR and FQNEAQ (reference sequence).

This clone was seen a single time. The rearrangement links TRBV6-4 to TRBJ1-5; the D is unclear. Trimming took 3 bases from V and 3 from J, leaving 6 bases between them. There are 13 residues in the CDR3. Germline CDR1 MRHNA, CDR2 SNTAGT. Here the CDR3 reads CASSESINQPQHF. In DNA, the CDR3 is TGTGCCAGCAGTGAATCTATCAATCAGCCCCAGCATTTT.

This clone was detected only a few times. This rearrangement joins TRBV27 to TRBJ1-2, with D unresolved. Trimming cost V 5 bases and J 5 bases, with 18 bases left between them. CDR3 length: 15 residues. Germline V gene data show CDR1 as MNHEY and CDR2 as SMNVEV (reference sequence). The CDR3 is CASSPLPARGYGYTF. As DNA, the CDR3 is TGTGCCAGCAGTCCTCTCCCGGCTCGAGGTTATGGCTACACCTTC.

This clone was recorded a few times. The chain couples TRBV7-3 to TRBJ1-6; 10 bases are shared with TRBD1. The CDR3 covers 15 residues. Looked up from germline, CDR1 is SGHTA and CDR2 is FQGTGA. J lost 9 bases, V lost 5 bases, and 7 bases had no gene match. CDR3 region: CASSPGQGITSPLHF. CDR3 nucleotide sequence: TGTGCCAGCAGCCCGGGACAGGGGATAACTTCACCCCTCCACTTT.